This T cell receptor beta chain is from a study of cytomegalovirus exposure and HLA in healthy donors. Details on this clone: Its antigen is not identified.

Study-level results: The majority of TCR sequences were rare, yet some public TCRs appeared in many donors. About 87% or about 30% of the time was how often most TCR beta V segments were productive, according to an earlier analysis. When analyzed later, a missense DCLRE1C variant was found to be linked to TCR beta V- and J-gene trimming. TCR beta chains numbering more than 150 were designated cytomegalovirus-associated.

13 Jbeta primers and 60 Vbeta primers were used for the PCR. Sequencing was performed with immunoSEQ multiplex PCR; in TCRdb, only in-frame clones are kept and a portion is missing. The data contain 50,000 to 65,000 clones, 73% of them singletons. Germline V CDR1 and CDR2: PRHDT, FYEKMQ (reference sequence). This CDR3 spans 13 amino acids. V lost 4 bases, J lost 8 bases, and 4 bases stayed unmatched. This TCR derives from a man between 18 and 29 years old in good health and CMV-seronegative. The chain carries TRBV13 and TRBJ1-2; 10 bases are a match to TRBD1. Sample: PBMCs. Here the CDR3 reads CASSSDRGDGYTF. The CDR3 DNA follows: TGTGCCAGCAGCTCGGACAGGGGGGACGGCTACACCTTC.